This T cell receptor (beta chain) was recovered during a study of blood T cell repertoires in COVID-19. Study-level background: T cells, B-cell-depleted T cells, or PBMCs provided the cDNA or gDNA that served as material.

Only in-frame clones appear in the TCRdb table, and some are missing; sequencing was by immunoSEQ multiplex PCR. The profile shows hundreds of thousands of clones, under 90% of them singletons. CDR3 length: 16 residues. The ends were cut back, 11 bases at V and 1 base at J, with 23 bases in the middle. Germline loops: CDR1 LNHDA, CDR2 SQIVND (reference sequence). The chain employs TRBV19 and TRBJ1-1; possible D gene TRBD1, 5 bases. Sequencing was performed on peripheral blood. The clonotype was recovered from a woman aged 45-60 years who had recovered from COVID-19. The CDR3 sequence is CAPHTGAQGGNTEAFF. CDR3 nucleotide sequence: TGTGCCCCCCACACCGGGGCCCAGGGAGGGAACACTGAAGCTTTCTTT.